The clone carrying this T cell receptor beta chain was counted only a few times. Antigen specificity is unknown. As the method for making TCR beta libraries, quantitative 5'-RACE with molecular barcodes was used. Each CDR3 protein gets one entry after TCRdb re-called the 5' RACE reads with MiXCR. The sample yields about 450,000 distinct CDR3 sequences, approximately 26% seen once. These data are taken from a study of CD8 T cells in ankylosing spondylitis. General study results and limits: Blood of patients with ankylosing spondylitis appeared to be characterized by a TCR beta motif of about eight highly homologous variants. Certain motif variants had earlier appeared in reactive arthritis synovial fluid and blood. CD8+ by phenotype, disease-linked clones were relatively rare in peripheral blood. The study looked at matched synovial fluid samples from ankylosing spondylitis patients. Disease-linked clones were reported to be significantly enriched there.

The V and J ends lost 1 base and 2 bases respectively, with 8 bases between them. CDR1 LGHNA and CDR2 YNFKEQ come from the germline V gene. The CDR3 loop spans 14 amino acids. Sequenced material: blood, either unsorted or a sorted T cell fraction (not recorded which). This TCR derives from a male donor with ankylosing spondylitis. The chain has TRBV4-2 and TRBJ2-5; D is ambiguous. CDR3 sequence: CASSQVSDQETQYF. In DNA form, the CDR3 reads TGTGCCAGCAGCCAAGTGTCCGATCAAGAGACCCAGTACTTC.